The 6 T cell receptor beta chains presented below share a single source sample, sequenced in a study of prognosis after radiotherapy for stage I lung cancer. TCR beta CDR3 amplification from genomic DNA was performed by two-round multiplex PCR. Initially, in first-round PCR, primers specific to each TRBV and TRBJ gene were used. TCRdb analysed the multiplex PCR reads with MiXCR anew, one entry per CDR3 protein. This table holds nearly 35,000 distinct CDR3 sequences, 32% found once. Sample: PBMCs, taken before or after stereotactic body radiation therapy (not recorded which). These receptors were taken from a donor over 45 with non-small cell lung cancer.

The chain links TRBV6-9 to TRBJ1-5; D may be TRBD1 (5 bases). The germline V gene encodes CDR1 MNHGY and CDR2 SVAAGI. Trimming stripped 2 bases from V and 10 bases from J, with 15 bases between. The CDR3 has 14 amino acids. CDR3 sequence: CASSYVAGRHPQHF. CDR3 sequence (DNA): TGTGCCAGCAGTTATGTGGCAGGGCGTCATCCCCAGCATTTT.

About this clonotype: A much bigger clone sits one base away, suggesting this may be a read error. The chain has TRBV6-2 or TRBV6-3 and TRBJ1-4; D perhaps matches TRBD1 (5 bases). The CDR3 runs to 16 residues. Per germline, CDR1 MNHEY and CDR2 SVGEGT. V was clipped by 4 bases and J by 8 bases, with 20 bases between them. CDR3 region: CASSSPPGRGGEKLFF. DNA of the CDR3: TGTGCCAGCAGTTCCCCCCCGGGGCGGGGGGGAGAAAAACTGTTTTTT.

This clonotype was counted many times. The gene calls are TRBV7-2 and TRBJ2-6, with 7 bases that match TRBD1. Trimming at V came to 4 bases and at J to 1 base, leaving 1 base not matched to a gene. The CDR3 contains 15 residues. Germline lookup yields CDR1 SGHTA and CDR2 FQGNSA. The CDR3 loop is CASSSDRSGANVLTF. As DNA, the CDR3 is TGTGCCAGCAGCTCGGACAGGTCTGGGGCCAACGTCCTGACTTTC.

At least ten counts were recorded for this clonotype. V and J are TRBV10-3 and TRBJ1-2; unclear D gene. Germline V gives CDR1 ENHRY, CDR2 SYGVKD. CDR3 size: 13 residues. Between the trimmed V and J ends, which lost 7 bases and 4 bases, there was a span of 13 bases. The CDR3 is CAITADGPYGYTF. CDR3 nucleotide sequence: TGTGCCATCACTGCCGACGGACCCTATGGCTACACCTTC.

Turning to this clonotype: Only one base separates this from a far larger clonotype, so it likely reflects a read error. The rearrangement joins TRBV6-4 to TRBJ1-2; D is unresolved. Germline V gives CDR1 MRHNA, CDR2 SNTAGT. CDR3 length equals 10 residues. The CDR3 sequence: CVSSPGAYTF. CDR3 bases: TGTGTCAGCAGCCCAGGCGCCTACACCTTC.

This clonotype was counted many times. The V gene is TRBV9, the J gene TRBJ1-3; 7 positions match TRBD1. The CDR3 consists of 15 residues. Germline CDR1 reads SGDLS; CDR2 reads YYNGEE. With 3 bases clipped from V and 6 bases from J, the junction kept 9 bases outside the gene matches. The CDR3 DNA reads TGTGCCAGCAGCGACAGGGGCTCGACACCAAACACCATATATTTT. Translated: CASSDRGSTPNTIYF.